The clone carrying this TCR beta chain was seen ten or more times. Its target is not known. This specimen comes from a study of regulatory T cells in long-lasting Graves disease. Overall study results and limits: Persistent disease samples used TRBV28, TRBJ1-2 and TRBJ2-5 preferentially.

Through Arm-PCR of CDR3 regions and iRepertoire HTBI primers, TCR beta libraries were built. MiXCR, applied by TCRdb to the multiplex PCR reads, yields one record per CDR3 protein. This table has about 420,000 distinct CDR3 sequences, about 16% appearing once. V shed 4 bases and J 5 bases; nucleotides not matched to a gene: 10. Germline V gene lookup returns CDR1 LGHDT and CDR2 YNNKEL (reference sequence). This CDR3 region has 15 residues. Noted time point: newly diagnosed GD, antithyroid drugs for less than 3 months. Scientists built the TCR library using RNA that was extracted from PBMCs. These same data were also listed under a study on T cells in Graves' hyperthyroidism and ophthalmopathy.

The rearrangement joins TRBV3-1 to TRBJ2-5; TRBD2 agrees at 7 bases. This sequence originates from a woman aged 18-29 years with Graves disease. The sample consisted of peripheral blood mononuclear cells (PBMCs), taken at new diagnosis, from a patient treated with antithyroid drugs. CDR3 bases: TGTGCCAGCAGCCCAGCGGGACTGTTTGAGGAGACCCAGTACTTC. This gives the protein CASSPAGLFEETQYF.